These 22 T cell receptor beta chains were all obtained from the same sample, sequenced in a study of cytomegalovirus exposure and HLA in healthy donors. The PCR ran on 60 Vbeta and 13 Jbeta primers. Clones were read by immunoSEQ multiplex PCR, and TCRdb kept only the in-frame ones, dropping some. This sample has 150,000 to 200,000 clones, with roughly 81% found just once. Sequencing input: PBMCs. These receptors all stem from a woman aged 18-29 years in good health and CMV-seropositive.

Note on this clone: One junction end does not reproduce the germline sequence, and a read error may be involved. The chain joins TRBV27 to TRBJ1-1; D not resolved. Germline assignment: CDR1 MNHEY and CDR2 SMNVEV (reference sequence). The CDR3 contains 12 residues. The CDR3 here is CASSNGDTEAFF. The DNA for the CDR3 is TGTGCCAGCAGTAATGGCGACACCGAAGCTTTCTTT.

The table lists this clone with a few counts. The V gene is TRBV28, the J gene TRBJ2-1; TRBD2 matches at 12 bases. The CDR3 extends over 15 amino acids. Germline CDR1 and CDR2: MDHEN and SYDVKM. V was clipped by 5 bases and J by 2 bases; unmatched bases: 1. The CDR3 DNA reads TGTGCCAGCAGTGCTAGCGGGGGGGCCTACAATGAGCAGTTCTTC. Encoded protein: CASSASGGAYNEQFF.

The rearrangement joins TRBV2 to TRBJ1-3; unclear D gene. This CDR3 contains 11 residues. Germline V gives CDR1 SNHLY, CDR2 FYNNEI. V lost 3 bases and J 6 bases, leaving 3 bases between the germline ends. The CDR3 sequence: CASSEANTIYF. The CDR3 DNA reads as TGTGCCAGCAGTGAGGCAAACACCATATATTTT.

The CDR3 loop is CASSQDTTTGAEAFF. CDR3 nucleotides: TGCGCCAGCAGCCAAGATACAACGACGGGGGCTGAAGCTTTCTTT. V and J are TRBV4-3 and TRBJ1-1, with D maybe TRBD1 (5 bases). The V gene lost 0 bases and the J gene lost 6 bases, with 14 bases spanning the gap. The CDR3 runs to 15 residues. Per germline, CDR1 LGHNA and CDR2 YSLEER.

The chain is built from TRBV6-5 and TRBJ2-1; TRBD2 matches at 7 bases. Germline values: CDR1 MNHEY, CDR2 SVGAGI. J lost 7 bases, V lost 2 bases, and 8 bases had no gene match. The CDR3 has 15 residues. This chain's CDR3 is CASSYGLGRLNEQFF. CDR3 DNA sequence: TGTGCCAGCAGTTACGGACTAGGCCGATTGAATGAGCAGTTCTTC.

The chain has TRBV6-6 and TRBJ1-1; TRBD1 aligns across 8 bases. This CDR3 contains 13 residues. Germline CDR1 reads MNHNY; CDR2 reads SVGAGI (reference sequence). The V gene end was trimmed by 9 bases and the J gene end by 0 bases; junction bases not matched to a gene: 3. CDR3 in amino acids: CASRQGLNTEAFF. As DNA, the CDR3 is TGTGCCAGTCGACAGGGGTTGAACACTGAAGCTTTCTTT.

The V and J genes are TRBV28 and TRBJ2-5; unclear D gene. This CDR3 is built from 13 residues. The germline V gene has CDR1 MDHEN and CDR2 SYDVKM. V was trimmed by 11 bases and J by 5 bases, leaving 18 bases between them. CDR3 nucleotide sequence: TGTGCCGTCCTAAGAGAGTTCGGGGAGACCCAGTACTTC. It specifies CAVLREFGETQYF.

V is TRBV10-1 and J is TRBJ1-2; 8 nucleotides align to TRBD1. The CDR3 loop spans 13 amino acids. Germline assignment: CDR1 WNHNN and CDR2 SYGVQD (reference sequence). The J segment lost 5 bases and the V segment lost 10 bases, leaving 9 bases of the junction unmatched. The CDR3 sequence is CAKPRDRIYGYTF. As DNA, the CDR3 is TGCGCCAAGCCCCGGGACAGGATTTATGGCTACACCTTC.

This clone has only one observation. The J gene is TRBJ2-3, the V gene TRBV11-2; 14 bases line up with TRBD2. Germline values: CDR1 SGHAT, CDR2 FQNNGV. The CDR3 contains 18 residues. The junction had 8 bases not matched to a gene; V was cut back by 5 bases and J by 1 base. The CDR3 DNA reads TGTGCCAGCAGCCGAGGACTAGCGGGGGGCCGGGGCACAGATACGCAGTATTTT. This codes for CASSRGLAGGRGTDTQYF.

The rearrangement uses TRBV5-1 and TRBJ2-2; possibly TRBD2 for D (7 bases). V was trimmed by 2 bases and J by 0 bases, leaving 11 bases between them. Germline values: CDR1 SGHRS, CDR2 YFSETQ. The CDR3 is made up of 16 amino acids. The CDR3: CASSFGGGTNTGELFF. The CDR3 region has the DNA TGCGCCAGCAGCTTCGGCGGGGGCACGAACACCGGGGAGCTGTTTTTT. The full variable domain, rest sourced from reference TRBV5-1 and TRBJ2-2, is KAGVTQTPRYLIKTRGQQVTLSCSPISGHRSVSWYQQTPGQGLQFLFEYFSETQRNKGNFPGRFSGRQFSNSRSEMNVSTLELGDSALYLCASSFGGGTNTGELFFGEGSRLTVL.

The chain links TRBV18 to TRBJ1-1; a possible D gene is TRBD1 (6 bases). The CDR3 is 14 residues long. The germline V gene has CDR1 KGHSH and CDR2 LQKENI. Between the trimmed V and J ends, which lost 1 base and 1 base, there was a span of 7 bases. The CDR3 sequence is CASSPRTANTEAFF. CDR3 coding DNA: TGTGCCAGCTCACCACGGACAGCGAACACTGAAGCTTTCTTT.

J is TRBJ2-1 and V is TRBV10-1, with a weak D call TRBD2 (6 bases). Per the germline V gene, CDR1 is WNHNN and CDR2 is SYGVQD (reference sequence). The CDR3 totals 17 residues. Trimming left V 5 bases short and J 6 bases short, with 23 bases between. CDR3 loop: CASSLRTARLGGNEQFF. CDR3 DNA sequence: TGCGCCAGCAGTCTTAGGACTGCCCGACTGGGGGGCAATGAGCAGTTCTTC.

A few counts support this clone. The V call is TRBV5-1, the J call TRBJ1-6; TRBD1 matches at 8 bases. V trimming: 0 bases; J trimming: 8 bases; junction bases outside the gene matches: 4. The CDR3 covers 15 residues. CDR1 SGHRS and CDR2 YFSETQ come from the germline V gene. CDR3 protein: CASSLGQGRYSPLHF. The CDR3 coding sequence is TGCGCCAGCAGCTTGGGACAGGGGCGGTATTCACCCCTCCACTTT.

Note on this clone: Other DNA sequences in the same sample also yield this CDR3. V and J are TRBV27 and TRBJ1-3; the D is unclear. V dropped 3 bases and J dropped 0 bases, with 6 bases sitting between them. Germline V gene sequence: CDR1 MNHEY, CDR2 SMNVEV (reference sequence). CDR3 length equals 14 residues. The CDR3 is CASSFGGSGNTIYF. The CDR3, as DNA: TGTGCCAGCAGTTTCGGTGGCTCTGGAAACACCATATATTTT.

The rearrangement joins TRBV6-6 to TRBJ2-5, with D possibly matching TRBD2 (6 bases). Trimming shortened V by 2 bases and J by 2 bases, and 12 bases separated the two germline ends. Germline CDR1 reads MNHNY; CDR2 reads SVGAGI (reference sequence). The length of the CDR3 is 15 residues. Here the CDR3 reads CASSYEGLPQETQYF. In nucleotides, the CDR3 is TGTGCCAGCAGTTACGAGGGACTGCCGCAAGAGACCCAGTACTTC.

This chain joins TRBV12-5 and TRBJ1-1; 10 bases line up with TRBD1. V shed 5 bases and J 7 bases; nucleotides not matched to a gene: 25. The CDR3 sequence is 20 residues long. The V gene's germline CDR1 is LGHNT and CDR2 FRNRAP. The CDR3 spells CASGALSPKYLSTGGDEAFF. CDR3 DNA: TGTGCTAGTGGTGCGCTTTCGCCCAAATACCTATCGACAGGGGGCGATGAAGCTTTCTTT.

The chain is built from TRBV11-2 and TRBJ2-6, with a tentative D call TRBD2 (5 bases). V lost 3 bases and J lost 2, with 8 bases in between. Germline V gene data show CDR1 as SGHAT and CDR2 as FQNNGV. CDR3 length: 15 amino acids. The CDR3 spells CASSLRVTGANVLTF. The DNA for the CDR3 is TGTGCCAGCAGCTTGAGGGTGACTGGGGCCAACGTCCTGACTTTC.

This sequence joins TRBV29-1 and TRBJ2-7, with 9 nucleotides matching TRBD1. CDR1 SQVTM and CDR2 ANQGSEA come from the germline V gene. V shed 4 bases, J shed 11 bases, and the junction held 6 bases outside the gene matches. The CDR3 sequence is 11 residues long. The CDR3 sequence: CSVGGTGFKYF. The CDR3 DNA is TGCAGCGTTGGAGGGACAGGGTTTAAGTACTTC.

This clone was seen only a few times. The chain couples TRBV14 to TRBJ1-2; TRBD1 might be the D (5 bases). With 2 bases removed from V and 8 bases from J, the gap between germline ends came to 18 bases. The CDR3 covers 15 residues. The V gene's germline CDR1 is SGHDN and CDR2 FVKESK. The CDR3 coding sequence is TGTGCCAGCAGCCAATCCAGGGCCTCGGTGGGGGGCTACACCTTC. Its translation: CASSQSRASVGGYTF.

The chain is built from TRBV29-1 and TRBJ1-1, with a tentative D call TRBD1 (5 bases). The CDR3 covers 12 residues. Germline CDR1 reads SQVTM; CDR2 reads ANQGSEA. The V and J ends lost 3 bases and 2 bases respectively, with 7 bases between them. DNA of the CDR3: TGCAGCGTTGAGACAGCCAACACTGAAGCTTTCTTT. Its protein product is CSVETANTEAFF. The full variable domain, with the rest looked up from reference TRBV29-1 and TRBJ1-1, is SAVISQKPSRDICQRGTSLTIQCQVDSQVTMMFWYRQQPGQSLTLIATANQGSEATYESGFVIDKFPISRPNLTFSTLTVSNMSPEDSSIYLCSVETANTEAFFGQGTRLTVV.

The CDR3 loop is CATRGEYSNQPQHF. As DNA, the CDR3 is TGTGCCACCCGAGGTGAATATAGCAATCAGCCCCAGCATTTT. The rearrangement uses TRBV19 and TRBJ1-5; D is ambiguous. The V end lost 10 bases, the J end lost 0 bases, and 13 bases lay between the germline ends. The CDR3 runs to 14 residues. From germline, CDR1 is LNHDA and CDR2 SQIVND (reference sequence).

V and J are TRBV13 and TRBJ2-7; possibly TRBD1 for D (7 bases). Looked up from germline, CDR1 is PRHDT and CDR2 is FYEKMQ (reference sequence). The V end was cut by 5 bases, the J end by 7 bases, with 18 bases between. The CDR3 length is 14 residues. CDR3 region: CASSPDRAAGEQYF. In nucleotides, the CDR3 is TGTGCCAGCAGCCCCGACAGGGCCGCGGGGGAGCAGTACTTC. The full variable domain, rest sourced from reference TRBV13 and TRBJ2-7, is AAGVIQSPRHLIKEKRETATLKCYPIPRHDTVYWYQQGPGQDPQFLISFYEKMQSDKGSIPDRFSAQQFSDYHSELNMSSLELGDSALYFCASSPDRAAGEQYFGPGTRLTVT.